This T cell receptor beta chain originates from a study of CD8 T cells in Susac syndrome. Blood CD8+ and CD4+ T cells underwent high-throughput TCR beta sequencing. TEMRA cells underwent FACS enrichment and CD8+ and CD4+ T cells underwent negative isolation. RNA in amounts of roughly 0.5 to 1 ug was reverse transcribed with random hexamers. TCRdb re-derived calls from the immunoSEQ multiplex PCR reads in MiXCR, one entry per CDR3 protein. The sample holds about 240,000 distinct CDR3 sequences, roughly 95% seen once. The germline V gene has CDR1 LGHNA and CDR2 YNFKEQ. Trimming shortened V by 4 bases and J by 0 bases, and 13 bases separated the two germline ends. The CDR3 contains 16 residues.

Specimen: CD4+ T cells from PBMCs. The clonotype was recovered from a human donor with Susac syndrome. V and J are TRBV4-2 and TRBJ1-5, with D possibly TRBD1 on 6 matching bases. The CDR3 DNA reads as TGTGCCAGCAGCCGCCGCCCAGGGGATAGCAATCAGCCCCAGCATTTT. This translates into CASSRRPGDSNQPQHF.